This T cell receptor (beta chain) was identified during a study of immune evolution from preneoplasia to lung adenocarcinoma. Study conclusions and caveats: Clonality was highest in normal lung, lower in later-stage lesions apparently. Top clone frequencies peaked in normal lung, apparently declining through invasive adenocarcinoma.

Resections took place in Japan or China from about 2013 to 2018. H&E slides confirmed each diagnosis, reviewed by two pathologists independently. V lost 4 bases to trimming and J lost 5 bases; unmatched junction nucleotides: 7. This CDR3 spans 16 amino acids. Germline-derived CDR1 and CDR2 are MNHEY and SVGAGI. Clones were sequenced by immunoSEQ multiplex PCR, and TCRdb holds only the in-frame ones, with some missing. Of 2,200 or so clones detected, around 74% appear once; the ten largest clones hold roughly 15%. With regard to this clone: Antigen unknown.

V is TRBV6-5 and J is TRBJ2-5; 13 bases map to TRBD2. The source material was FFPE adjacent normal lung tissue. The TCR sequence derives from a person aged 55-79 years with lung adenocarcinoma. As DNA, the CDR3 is TGTGCCAGCAGTTTGACTAGCGGGGGGTCGCAGGAGACCCAGTACTTC. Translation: CASSLTSGGSQETQYF.